The 29 T cell receptor beta chains below all came from one sample that was sequenced in a study of T cell clusters in autoimmune cytopenias. TRB amplification used around 270 ng of peripheral blood genomic DNA. Multiplex touch-down PCR amplified TRB using TRB-A and TRB-B pools in one tube. TCRdb re-called the multiplex PCR reads and catalogs CDR3 proteins one per entry, DNA excluded. The sample's table shows 7,000 to 9,000 distinct CDR3 sequences. The source material was peripheral blood. The receptors come from a human donor with an autoimmune cytopenia or autoimmune hepatitis (not recorded which).

The J gene is TRBJ2-7, the V gene TRBV6-5. The CDR3 length is 14 residues. CDR1 is MNHEY and CDR2 is SVGAGI in the germline V gene. CDR3 sequence: CASSSDPSSYEQYF.

This clonotype ranks as medium-sized in terms of frequency. The chain recombines TRBV11-1 with TRBJ1-4. Germline assignment: CDR1 SGHAT and CDR2 FQDESV (reference sequence). The CDR3 runs 12 residues. CDR3 region: CASSLGGEKLFF.

This chain uses TRBV10-3 with TRBJ2-1. CDR3 length equals 13 residues. Germline CDR1 and CDR2: ENHRY and SYGVKD. CDR3: CAISESLGNEQFF.

J is TRBJ1-2 and V is TRBV19. Germline loops: CDR1 LNHDA, CDR2 SQIVND (reference sequence). This CDR3 has 13 residues. Here the CDR3 reads CASSKPVNYGYTF.

This rearrangement joins TRBV5-4 to TRBJ2-1. The CDR3 length is 13 residues. Germline V gene data show CDR1 as SGHNT and CDR2 as YYREEE (reference sequence). The CDR3 loop reads CASSPRFYNEQFF.

The chain couples TRBV11-1 to TRBJ2-2; checking the TCRdb D call of TRBD1 is not possible without DNA. This CDR3 spans 15 amino acids. CDR1 is SGHAT and CDR2 is FQDESV in the germline V gene (reference sequence). The CDR3 loop reads CASSSTRGVGGELFF.

This clonotype is deemed medium-sized (0.01 to 0.1%) by its frequency. The V gene is TRBV19, the J gene TRBJ2-3; TCRdb gives TRBD2 as the D gene, but with no DNA this cannot be confirmed. The CDR3 spans 12 residues. CDR1 is LNHDA, CDR2 SQIVND, per germline (reference sequence). The CDR3 here is CAIRDFTDTQYF. Together with reference TRBV19 and TRBJ2-3, the CDR3 gives the full variable domain: DGGITQSPKYLFRKEGQNVTLSCEQNLNHDAMYWYRQDPGQGLRLIYYSQIVNDFQKGDIAEGYSVSREKKESFPLTVTSAQKNPTAFYLCAIRDFTDTQYFGPGTRLTVL.

This chain connects TRBV30 to TRBJ1-6. The CDR3 spans 11 residues. Germline assignment: CDR1 GTSNPN and CDR2 SVGIG (reference sequence). CDR3 amino acids: CAWRLSGALHF.

CDR3 sequence: CASRDRARVHEQYF. J is TRBJ2-7 and V is TRBV27; TCRdb gives TRBD1 as the D gene, but with no DNA this cannot be confirmed. This CDR3 is built from 14 residues. CDR1 and CDR2 from the germline V gene are MNHEY and SMNVEV (reference sequence).

This clonotype is labeled medium-sized based on frequency. This chain uses TRBV6-5 with TRBJ2-7. The V gene's germline CDR1 is MNHEY and CDR2 SVGAGI. This CDR3 is 15 amino acids long. The CDR3 reads CASSYDAESSYEQYF.

The rearrangement uses TRBV18 and TRBJ1-2. Germline V lookup: CDR1 KGHSH, CDR2 LQKENI. The CDR3 is 13 residues long. The CDR3 loop is CASSPGAIYGYTF. Combining the CDR3 with reference TRBV18 and TRBJ1-2 gives the whole variable domain NAGVMQNPRHLVRRRGQEARLRCSPMKGHSHVYWYRQLPEEGLKFMVYLQKENIIDESGMPKERFSAEFPKEGPSILRIQQVVRGDSAAYFCASSPGAIYGYTFGSGTRLTVV.

This rearrangement joins TRBV27 to TRBJ2-7; the TCRdb call, TRBD1, lacks DNA for checking. This CDR3 has 14 residues. The germline CDR1 and CDR2 sequences are MNHEY and SMNVEV (reference sequence). The CDR3 is CASSSRGGTYEQYF.

V and J are TRBV6-5 and TRBJ2-7. Germline CDR1 is MNHEY and CDR2 is SVGAGI. The CDR3 contains 15 residues. The CDR3 sequence is CASSYSYGGVYEQYF.

This clonotype is identified as medium-sized from frequency. The genes are TRBV6-1 and TRBJ2-7; TCRdb proposes TRBD1, but this gene call is untestable without DNA. The CDR3 is 14 residues long. Per the germline V gene, CDR1 is MNHNS and CDR2 is SASEGT. The CDR3 is CASINRDRGYEQYF.

This sequence joins TRBV5-1 and TRBJ2-1; TCRdb outputs TRBD2, but without DNA this stays unchecked. Germline V gene sequence: CDR1 SGHRS, CDR2 YFSETQ. This CDR3 comprises 19 residues. Here the CDR3 reads CASSLARGGSLSSYNEQFF. The whole variable domain, filled in from reference TRBV5-1 and TRBJ2-1, reads KAGVTQTPRYLIKTRGQQVTLSCSPISGHRSVSWYQQTPGQGLQFLFEYFSETQRNKGNFPGRFSGRQFSNSRSEMNVSTLELGDSALYLCASSLARGGSLSSYNEQFFGPGTRLTVL.

This clonotype is called medium-sized (0.01 to 0.1%) based on its frequency. The J gene is TRBJ2-1, the V gene TRBV19. Germline lookup yields CDR1 LNHDA and CDR2 SQIVND (reference sequence). The CDR3 covers 16 residues. Here the CDR3 reads CATSREARNFYNEQFF.

The chain employs TRBV24-1 and TRBJ2-1; lacking DNA, the TRBD1 call made by TCRdb goes unchecked. The CDR3 spans 17 residues. Per germline, CDR1 KGHDR and CDR2 SFDVKD. The CDR3 region is CATSDGGDRSPYNEQFF.

This clonotype registers medium-sized by frequency. This chain uses TRBV30 with TRBJ2-7; without DNA, the TCRdb call of TRBD1 cannot be checked. The CDR3 is made up of 15 amino acids. CDR1 and CDR2 (germline): GTSNPN, SVGIG (reference sequence). CDR3 region: CAWSERKGPTYEQYF.

Considering frequency, this clonotype is medium-sized. The rearrangement links TRBV29-1 to TRBJ1-1. The germline V gene encodes CDR1 SQVTM and CDR2 ANQGSEA. The CDR3 has 12 amino acids. The CDR3 loop reads CSVVGENTEAFF.

V is TRBV6-5 and J is TRBJ1-2; TCRdb gives TRBD1 as the D gene, but with no DNA this cannot be confirmed. Germline V gene sequence: CDR1 MNHEY, CDR2 SVGAGI. The CDR3 spans 16 residues. CDR3 loop: CASSYSTEDTNYGYTF.

The chain uses TRBV6-5 and TRBJ1-1. This CDR3 region has 13 residues. CDR1 is MNHEY, CDR2 SVGAGI, per germline. This chain's CDR3 is CASRRTANGEAFF.

This clonotype is called medium-sized (0.01 to 0.1%) based on its frequency. V gene TRBV19 combines with J gene TRBJ2-5; the D gene TCRdb calls, TRBD2, cannot be checked with no DNA. Per the germline V gene, CDR1 is LNHDA and CDR2 is SQIVND (reference sequence). The CDR3 totals 18 residues. The CDR3 loop reads CASSIDSWASGSEETQYF.

The chain employs TRBV27 and TRBJ2-7; lacking DNA, the TRBD1 call made by TCRdb goes unchecked. Looked up from germline, CDR1 is MNHEY and CDR2 is SMNVEV (reference sequence). CDR3 length equals 13 residues. CDR3 loop: CASGRGQGREQYF.

CDR3 sequence reads: CASSLAGGSIEQFF. The chain employs TRBV12-3 or TRBV12-4 and TRBJ2-1; TCRdb's D call, TRBD2, is unchecked because there is no DNA. The CDR3 has 14 residues.

This clonotype ranks as medium-sized in terms of frequency. V and J are TRBV19 and TRBJ2-7; absent DNA, TCRdb's TRBD1 call cannot be checked. Germline V gene lookup returns CDR1 LNHDA and CDR2 SQIVND (reference sequence). The CDR3 is made up of 16 amino acids. The CDR3 loop is CASSPQTGVTGYEQYF.

CDR3 sequence: CARKPPRQPQHF. This chain links TRBV6-1 with TRBJ1-5. Germline V gene lookup returns CDR1 MNHNS and CDR2 SASEGT. The CDR3 length is 12 residues.

The rearrangement links TRBV5-5 to TRBJ2-2; checking the TCRdb D call of TRBD2 is not possible without DNA. The CDR3 has 16 amino acids. Germline-derived CDR1 and CDR2 are SGHKS and YYEKEE (reference sequence). The CDR3 is CASSRGSSGSAGELFF.

The chain is built from TRBV6-2 or TRBV6-3 and TRBJ2-7. The CDR3 runs to 13 residues. Germline loops: CDR1 MNHEY, CDR2 SVGEGT. CDR3 loop: CASSAGPSYEQYF.

This clonotype counts as medium-sized by frequency. This chain's CDR3 is CASSALLDSYNEQFF. The chain links TRBV12-3 or TRBV12-4 to TRBJ2-1; lacking DNA, the TRBD2 call made by TCRdb goes unchecked. The CDR3 has 15 residues.